This T cell receptor (beta chain) was profiled in a study of blood T cell repertoires in COVID-19 (dated by TCRdb to the early 2020s). For the wider study: The collaborator samples originated in the United States, Italy and Spain and spanned the acute and convalescent phases of COVID-19. The repertoires were made available in a free public database intended to serve as a resource for research on the immune response to SARS-CoV-2. Samples came from the ongoing ImmuneRACE study (first 160 participants) plus 1,254 subjects from 6 global collaborators. The prospective study material was composed of cDNA or gDNA derived from T cells, B-cell-depleted T cells, or PBMCs. Where HLA class I and class II types were available, the types were taken from metadata supplied by the sample provider, not from assay-based typing. The dataset comprised deeply sampled blood TCRbeta repertoires from subjects exposed to, actively infected with, or recovered from COVID-19. A de-identified subject ID, COVID-19 status, age in years and sex were almost always included in the sample metadata. The paper's findings and limits, for the study overall: Clinical and demographic metadata were provided uncurated, with the amount varying by source and participant.

Of note for this clone: No antigen is known for it. No much larger clone exists at a distance of one base, and base qualities are not known.

TCRbeta CDR3 regions were amplified from genomic DNA by means of the immunoSEQ Assay, a bias-controlled multiplex PCR. The study's processing was this. Within the assay, amplification of reference gene primers was used to estimate how many nucleated cells each sample contained. To quantify the absolute abundance of each unique TCRbeta CDR3 rearrangement, sequence reads were collapsed and filtered. For each sample, productive Simpson clonality was calculated as the square root of Simpson's diversity index over productive rearrangements. The table comes from immuneACCESS by way of TCRdb, which keeps in-frame sequences with V and J called. Part of the clones is missing from these tables; in studies checked, under half for an unresolved V gene and the rest for unknown reasons. V, J and clone size are taken as reported in that table, and D and trimming were inferred from the DNA itself. The sample table contains 170,000 or so clones; only one count was recorded for nearly 90% of them. In total, the top ten clones hold roughly 2% of the sample.

Another Seattle source contributed samples from volunteer blood donors who had recovered from COVID-19. The collaborating institutions used their own protocols to collect whole blood in K2EDTA tubes. For TCRbeta analysis, collaborator samples were shipped as frozen whole blood, as isolated PBMCs, or as DNA extracted from either sample type. The sequence came from a man younger than 35 who had recovered from COVID-19. The sequenced sample consisted of peripheral blood.

In nucleotide form, the sequence is TGCGCCAGCAGCCAAGAGGGGGACTTCTCTGGAAACACCATATATTTT. It translates to CASSQEGDFSGNTIYF. The V and J genes are TRBV4-3 and TRBJ1-3, with TRBD1 perhaps the D gene, on 5 matching bases. The CDR3 runs 16 residues from the cysteine to the phenylalanine. Of all the DNA, just the CDR3 is kept, 48 bases in frame from base 1. Looking up the germline V gene yields CDR1 LGHNA and CDR2 YSLEER. Cut back by 0 bases and 0 bases, the V and J ends lie 9 bases apart.